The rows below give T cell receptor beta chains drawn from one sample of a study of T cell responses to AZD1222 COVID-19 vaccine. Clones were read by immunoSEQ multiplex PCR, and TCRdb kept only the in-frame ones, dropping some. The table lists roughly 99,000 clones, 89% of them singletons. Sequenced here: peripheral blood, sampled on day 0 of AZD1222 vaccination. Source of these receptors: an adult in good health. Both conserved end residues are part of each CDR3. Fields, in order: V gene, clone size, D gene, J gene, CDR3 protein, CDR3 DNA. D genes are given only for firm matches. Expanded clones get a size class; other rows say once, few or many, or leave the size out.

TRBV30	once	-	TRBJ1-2	CAWRGRTFYGYTF	TGTGCCTGGAGGGGGCGGACATTCTATGGCTACACCTTC
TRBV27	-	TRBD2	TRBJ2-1	CASSWTSGFEGFYNEQFF	TGTGCCAGCAGTTGGACTAGCGGTTTCGAGGGGTTCTACAATGAGCAGTTCTTC
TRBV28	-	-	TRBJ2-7	CASSFGEGDSSYEQYF	TGTGCCAGCAGTTTTGGGGAGGGGGATAGCTCCTACGAGCAGTACTTC
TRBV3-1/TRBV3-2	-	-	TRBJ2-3	CASSQGINTQYF	TGTGCCAGCAGCCAAGGTATTAATACGCAGTATTTT
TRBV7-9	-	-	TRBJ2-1	CASSLARRGGYNEQFF	TGTGCCAGCAGCCTAGCTAGGAGGGGCGGCTACAATGAGCAGTTCTTC
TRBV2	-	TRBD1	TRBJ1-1	CASSEQGITEAFF	TGTGCCAGCAGCGAACAGGGGATCACTGAAGCTTTCTTT
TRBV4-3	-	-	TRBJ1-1	CASSQASQGNEAFF	TGCGCCAGCAGCCAAGCCTCACAGGGCAATGAAGCTTTCTTT
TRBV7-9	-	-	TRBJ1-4	CASSLIVEKLFF	TGTGCCAGCAGCTTAATCGTTGAAAAACTGTTTTTT
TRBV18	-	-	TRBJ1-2	CASSPPNEGNGYTF	TGTGCCAGCTCACCACCGAATGAAGGGAATGGCTACACCTTC
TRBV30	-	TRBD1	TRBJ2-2	CAWIRKGGKTRELFF	TGTGCCTGGATAAGGAAAGGGGGCAAGACCCGGGAGCTGTTTTTT
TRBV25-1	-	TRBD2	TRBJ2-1	CASSGEGYNEQFF	TGTGCCAGCAGTGGGGAGGGATACAATGAGCAGTTCTTC
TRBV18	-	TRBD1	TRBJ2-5	CASSSGQGETQYF	TGTGCCAGCTCCTCTGGACAGGGGGAGACCCAGTACTTC
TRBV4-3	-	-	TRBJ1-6	CASSQNRGDNSPLHF	TGCGCCAGCAGCCAAAACAGAGGAGATAATTCACCCCTCCACTTT
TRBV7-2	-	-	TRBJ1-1	CASSSTGGVKAEAFF	TGTGCCAGCAGCTCGACAGGAGGGGTTAAGGCTGAAGCTTTCTTT
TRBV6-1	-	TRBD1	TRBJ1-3	CASSEAGWGQGGGNTIYF	TGTGCCAGCAGTGAAGCCGGGTGGGGACAGGGCGGTGGAAACACCATATATTTT
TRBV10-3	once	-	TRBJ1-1	CAISDQRYPEAFF	TGTGCCATCAGTGACCAGCGATACCCTGAAGCTTTCTTT
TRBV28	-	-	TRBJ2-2	CASRPQVATGELFF	TGTGCCAGCAGGCCCCAGGTCGCTACCGGGGAGCTGTTTTTT
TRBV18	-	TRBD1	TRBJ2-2	CASSPRDRANTGELFF	TGTGCCAGCTCACCACGGGACAGAGCGAACACCGGGGAGCTGTTTTTT
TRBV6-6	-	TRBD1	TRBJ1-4	CASTQQGYNEKLFF	TGTGCCAGCACCCAACAGGGGTATAATGAAAAACTGTTTTTT
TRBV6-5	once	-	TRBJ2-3	CASSYSGLSSTDTQYF	TGTGCCAGCAGTTACTCCGGGCTTTCTAGCACAGATACGCAGTATTTT
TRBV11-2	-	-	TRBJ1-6	CASSLLGGSYSPLHF	TGTGCCAGCAGCTTGCTTGGGGGCTCTTATTCACCCCTCCACTTT
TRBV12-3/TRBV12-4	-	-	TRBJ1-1	CASNLLENTEAFF	TGTGCCAGCAACCTCTTAGAAAACACTGAAGCTTTCTTT
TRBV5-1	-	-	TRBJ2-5	CASSKQETQYF	TGCGCCAGCAGCAAACAAGAGACCCAGTACTTC
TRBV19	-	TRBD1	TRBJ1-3	CASLRDRGAGNTIYF	TGTGCCAGTCTCCGGGACAGGGGAGCTGGAAACACCATATATTTT
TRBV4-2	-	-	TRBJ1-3	CASSPEEVSSGNTIYF	TGTGCCAGCAGCCCCGAGGAGGTGAGCTCTGGAAACACCATATATTTT
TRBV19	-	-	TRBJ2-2	CASKPLGAGPNTGELFF	TGTGCCAGTAAGCCTTTGGGGGCGGGACCGAACACCGGGGAGCTGTTTTTT
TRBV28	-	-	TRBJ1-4	CASNLGHSNEKLFF	TGTGCCAGCAACCTGGGACACTCTAATGAAAAACTGTTTTTT
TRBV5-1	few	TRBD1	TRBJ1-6	CASTPLQGDKPLHF	TGCGCCAGCACCCCGTTACAGGGGGATAAACCCCTCCACTTT